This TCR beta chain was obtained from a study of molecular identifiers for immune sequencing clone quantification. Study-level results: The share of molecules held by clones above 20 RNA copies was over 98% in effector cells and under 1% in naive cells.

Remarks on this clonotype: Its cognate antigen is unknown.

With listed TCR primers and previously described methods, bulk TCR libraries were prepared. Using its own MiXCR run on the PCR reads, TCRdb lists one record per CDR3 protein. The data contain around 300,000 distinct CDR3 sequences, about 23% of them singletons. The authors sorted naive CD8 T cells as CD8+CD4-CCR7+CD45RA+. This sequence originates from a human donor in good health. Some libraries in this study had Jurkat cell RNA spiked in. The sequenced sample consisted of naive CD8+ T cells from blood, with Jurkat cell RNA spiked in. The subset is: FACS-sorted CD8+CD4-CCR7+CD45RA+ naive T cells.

The CDR3, as DNA: TGTGCTAGTGGTTTGGGAGCGACAGGGGGTTATACTGAAGCTTTCTTT. Protein product: CASGLGATGGYTEAFF. V is TRBV12-5 and J is TRBJ1-1, with 9 nucleotides matching TRBD1. The CDR3 is 16 amino acids. Germline V gene data show CDR1 as LGHNT and CDR2 as FRNRAP. V was clipped by 1 base and J by 5 bases; unmatched bases: 8.